This TCR beta chain comes out of a study of patients and donors after allogeneic stem cell transplantation. Using its own MiXCR run on the RT-PCR reads, TCRdb lists one record per CDR3 protein. The sample has about a million distinct CDR3 sequences; 18% are singletons. Germline CDR1 reads MNHEY; CDR2 reads SVGEGT. The CDR3 length is 11 residues. The V gene lost 6 bases and the J gene lost 7 bases, with 9 bases spanning the gap. Sequencing input: blood, either unsorted or a sorted T cell fraction (not recorded which). The V and J genes are TRBV6-2 or TRBV6-3 and TRBJ1-1, with D perhaps matching TRBD1 (5 bases). This clonotype was sampled from a human donor who was either an allogeneic HSCT recipient or a stem cell or donor lymphocyte infusion donor (not recorded which). It is not recorded whose cells these are; they may come from a transplant donor. The CDR3 DNA reads as TGTGCCAGCAGCAGGGCCCATGAAGCTTTCTTT. It translates to CASSRAHEAFF.